The rows below give T cell receptor beta chains drawn from one sample of a study of tumor-infiltrating lymphocytes in glioblastoma multiforme. TCRdb itself ran the multiplex PCR reads through MiXCR, one entry per CDR3 protein. Of almost 15,000 distinct CDR3 sequences in the sample, roughly 71% were seen once. Specimen: brain tumor tissue. Receptors originate from a male donor with glioblastoma. Each CDR3 is given with its conserved first and last residue. D genes are given only for firm matches. Expanded clones get a size class; other rows say once, few or many, or leave the size out.

d_gene	v_gene	j_gene	abundance	CDR3nt	CDR3aa
NA	TRBV6-1	TRBJ2-7	NA	TGTGCCGGGTCCATACGGGGCGGTAACGAGCAGTACTTC	CAGSIRGGNEQYF
NA	TRBV4-1	TRBJ1-2	NA	TGCGCCAGCAGCCAAGATCGATGCAGGGGAGACTGTGGCTACACCTTC	CASSQDRCRGDCGYTF
TRBD1	TRBV10-2	TRBJ1-5	NA	TGTGCCAGCGCTCAGGGACAGGGGGGCAATCAGCCCCAGCACTTT	CASAQGQGGNQPQHF
TRBD2	TRBV6-5	TRBJ2-1	few	TGTGCCAGCAGCCTCACCCCGACTAGCGGAACAAACAATGAGCAGTTCTTC	CASSLTPTSGTNNEQFF
NA	TRBV20-1	TRBJ2-1	NA	TGCAGTGCTAGAGATAAAAGGCAGGAGTCCTACAATGAGCAGTTCTTC	CSARDKRQESYNEQFF
NA	TRBV11-2	TRBJ2-5	NA	TGCGCCAGCAGCTTTGGCGGAGTGACCAAGTACTTC	CASSFGGVTKYF
TRBD1	TRBV28	TRBJ1-3	NA	TGTGCCAGCTGTATGGTAACAGGGGTCGTAAACACCACATATTTT	CASCMVTGVVNTTYF
TRBD1	TRBV12-3/TRBV12-4	TRBJ2-7	NA	TGTGCCAGCAGTTCTGGACAGGGCGAGAAGTACTTC	CASSSGQGEKYF
TRBD1	TRBV29-1	TRBJ2-2	NA	TGCAGCGTTGTAGGGACAGGGATGCCCGGGGAGCTGTTTTTT	CSVVGTGMPGELFF
TRBD1	TRBV28	TRBJ1-5	few	TGTGCCAGCAGTCCTACAGGGGGCTTGGGTCAGCCCCAGCATTTT	CASSPTGGLGQPQHF
NA	TRBV4-1	TRBJ1-5	NA	TGCGCAAGCAGCCAAGATCTGAGACAGCCCCAGCATTTT	CASSQDLRQPQHF
TRBD2	TRBV6-2/TRBV6-3	TRBJ2-1	NA	TGTGCCAGCAGCGGACTAGCACCGTACAATGAGCAGTTCTTC	CASSGLAPYNEQFF
NA	TRBV11-2	TRBJ1-2	many	TGTGCCAGCAGCTTAGCGGTCTTTCCAGACCGATGGGGCTACACCTTC	CASSLAVFPDRWGYTF
NA	TRBV20-1	TRBJ2-4	NA	TGCAGTGCTAGAGACCCGGAGAGGGGGATTCGGAGGGCCAAAAACATTCAGTACTTC	CSARDPERGIRRAKNIQYF
NA	TRBV28	TRBJ2-2	many	TGTGCCAGCAGTTTGAGGGTGGCCGGGGAGCTGTTTTTT	CASSLRVAGELFF
TRBD1	TRBV20-1	TRBJ1-6	NA	TGCAGTGCGTCGACAGGGGGAGATAATTCACCCCTCCACTTT	CSASTGGDNSPLHF